The clone carrying this T cell receptor beta chain showed up just once. An end of the junction differs from the germline gene, which may be a read error. TCRdb keeps only in-frame clones here, not all; method: immunoSEQ multiplex PCR. This table has under 100,000 clones, roughly 96% appearing once. This entry belongs to a study of cytomegalovirus exposure and HLA in healthy donors. The CDR3 loop spans 13 amino acids. Germline V lookup: CDR1 MGHRA, CDR2 YSYEKL. The sample taken for sequencing was PBMCs. The sequence derives from a woman aged 18-29 years in good health and CMV-seronegative. The J gene is TRBJ2-1, the V gene TRBV4-1, with D possibly TRBD2 on 6 matching bases. The CDR3 DNA reads TGCGCCAGCAGCCAAGCGGGGGAGAGTAGGCCTATCTTC. Encoded protein: CASSQAGESRPIF.